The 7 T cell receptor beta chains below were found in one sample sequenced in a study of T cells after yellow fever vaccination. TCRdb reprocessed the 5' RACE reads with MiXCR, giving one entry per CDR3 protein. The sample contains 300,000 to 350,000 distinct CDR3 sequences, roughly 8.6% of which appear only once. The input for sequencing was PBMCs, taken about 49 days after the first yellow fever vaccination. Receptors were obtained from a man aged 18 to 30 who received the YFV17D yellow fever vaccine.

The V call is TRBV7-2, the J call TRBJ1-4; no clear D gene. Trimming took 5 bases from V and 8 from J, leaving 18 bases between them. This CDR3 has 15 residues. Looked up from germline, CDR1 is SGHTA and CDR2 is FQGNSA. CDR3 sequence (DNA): TGTGCCAGCAGCCCTCAACCCGGGGTTGGCGAAAAACTGTTTTTT. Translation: CASSPQPGVGEKLFF.

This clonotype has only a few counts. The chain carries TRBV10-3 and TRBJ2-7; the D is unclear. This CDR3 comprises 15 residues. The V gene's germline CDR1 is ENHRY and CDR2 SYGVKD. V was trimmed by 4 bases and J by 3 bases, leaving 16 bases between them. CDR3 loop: CAISGSQSVLYEQYV. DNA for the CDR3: TGTGCCATCAGTGGGTCACAGTCCGTTCTCTACGAGCAGTACGTC.

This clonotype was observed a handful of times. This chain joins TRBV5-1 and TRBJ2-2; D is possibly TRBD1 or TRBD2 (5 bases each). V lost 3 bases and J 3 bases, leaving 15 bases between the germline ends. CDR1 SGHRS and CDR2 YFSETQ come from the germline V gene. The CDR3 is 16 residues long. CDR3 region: CASSWQGLRDTGELFF. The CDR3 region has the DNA TGCGCCAGCAGCTGGCAGGGTCTGCGGGACACCGGGGAGCTGTTTTTT.

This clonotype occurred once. This chain's CDR3 is CASSFAGGRTGELFF. The CDR3 DNA reads TGCGCCAGCAGCTTCGCAGGGGGCCGAACCGGGGAGCTGTTTTTT. This rearrangement joins TRBV5-1 to TRBJ2-2; 8 bases agree with TRBD1. V trimming: 2 bases; J trimming: 5 bases; junction bases outside the gene matches: 5. Per the germline V gene, CDR1 is SGHRS and CDR2 is YFSETQ. The CDR3 sequence is 15 residues long.

Here the CDR3 reads CASSQEGSGTAASPLHF. CDR3 DNA sequence: TGCGCCAGCAGCCAAGAGGGCTCAGGGACGGCGGCCTCACCCCTCCACTTT. The chain couples TRBV4-1 to TRBJ1-6, with D possibly TRBD1 on 5 matching bases. The V and J ends lost 0 bases and 10 bases respectively, with 19 bases between them. This CDR3 is 17 amino acids long. Germline loops: CDR1 MGHRA, CDR2 YSYEKL.

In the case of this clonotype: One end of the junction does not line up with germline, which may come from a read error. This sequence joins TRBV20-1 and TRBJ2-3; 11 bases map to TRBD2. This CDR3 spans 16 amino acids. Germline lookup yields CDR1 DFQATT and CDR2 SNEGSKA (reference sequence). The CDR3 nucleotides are TGCTGTGCTCCAGAACTAGCGGGGGTTTACACAGATACGCAGTATTTT. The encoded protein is CCAPELAGVYTDTQYF.

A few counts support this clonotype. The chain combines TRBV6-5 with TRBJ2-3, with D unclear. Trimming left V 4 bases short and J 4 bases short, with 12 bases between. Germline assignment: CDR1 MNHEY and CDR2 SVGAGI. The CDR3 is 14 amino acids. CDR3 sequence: CASSSVRSADTQYF. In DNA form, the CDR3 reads TGTGCCAGCAGTTCGGTCAGGTCCGCAGATACGCAGTATTTT.